This T cell receptor beta chain originates from a study of Ad26.COV2.S vaccination and SARS-CoV-2 variants. This CDR3 is built from 14 residues. Per germline, CDR1 SEHNR and CDR2 FQNEAQ (reference sequence). J lost 6 bases, V lost 8 bases, and 5 bases had no gene match. Sequencing was performed with immunoSEQ multiplex PCR; in TCRdb, only in-frame clones are kept and a portion is missing. The sample carries about 350,000 clones, about 85% recorded once. The sample's treatment: about 20 received Ad26.COV2.S at low or high dose, single or two shots; 5 received placebo; per-sample allocation not given. Sampling took place 63 days after the first vaccine or placebo injection.

This receptor was obtained from a person between 18 and 59 years old who received the Ad26.COV2.S COVID-19 vaccine or a placebo. The sequencing here drew on peripheral blood, taken in a trial of Ad26.COV2.S vaccine versus placebo. This sequence joins TRBV7-9 and TRBJ2-1, with TRBD1 identical over 12 bases. CDR3 region: CASVTGQGANEQFF. DNA of the CDR3: TGTGCCAGCGTAACGGGACAGGGGGCCAATGAGCAGTTCTTC.